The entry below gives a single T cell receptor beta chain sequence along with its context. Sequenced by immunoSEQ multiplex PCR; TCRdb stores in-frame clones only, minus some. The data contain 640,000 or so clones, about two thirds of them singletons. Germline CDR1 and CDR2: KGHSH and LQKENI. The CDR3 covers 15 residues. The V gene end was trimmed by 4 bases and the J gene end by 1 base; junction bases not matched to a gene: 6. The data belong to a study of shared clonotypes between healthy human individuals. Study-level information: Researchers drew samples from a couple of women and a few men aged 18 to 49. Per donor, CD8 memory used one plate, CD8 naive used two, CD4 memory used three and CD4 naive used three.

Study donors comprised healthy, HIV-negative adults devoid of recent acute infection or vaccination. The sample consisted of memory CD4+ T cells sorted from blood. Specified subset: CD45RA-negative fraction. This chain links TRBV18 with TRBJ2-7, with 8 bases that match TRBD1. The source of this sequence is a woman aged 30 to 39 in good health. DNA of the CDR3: TGTGCCAGCTCACATAAAGACAGGGGTTCCTACGAGCAGTACTTC. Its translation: CASSHKDRGSYEQYF.